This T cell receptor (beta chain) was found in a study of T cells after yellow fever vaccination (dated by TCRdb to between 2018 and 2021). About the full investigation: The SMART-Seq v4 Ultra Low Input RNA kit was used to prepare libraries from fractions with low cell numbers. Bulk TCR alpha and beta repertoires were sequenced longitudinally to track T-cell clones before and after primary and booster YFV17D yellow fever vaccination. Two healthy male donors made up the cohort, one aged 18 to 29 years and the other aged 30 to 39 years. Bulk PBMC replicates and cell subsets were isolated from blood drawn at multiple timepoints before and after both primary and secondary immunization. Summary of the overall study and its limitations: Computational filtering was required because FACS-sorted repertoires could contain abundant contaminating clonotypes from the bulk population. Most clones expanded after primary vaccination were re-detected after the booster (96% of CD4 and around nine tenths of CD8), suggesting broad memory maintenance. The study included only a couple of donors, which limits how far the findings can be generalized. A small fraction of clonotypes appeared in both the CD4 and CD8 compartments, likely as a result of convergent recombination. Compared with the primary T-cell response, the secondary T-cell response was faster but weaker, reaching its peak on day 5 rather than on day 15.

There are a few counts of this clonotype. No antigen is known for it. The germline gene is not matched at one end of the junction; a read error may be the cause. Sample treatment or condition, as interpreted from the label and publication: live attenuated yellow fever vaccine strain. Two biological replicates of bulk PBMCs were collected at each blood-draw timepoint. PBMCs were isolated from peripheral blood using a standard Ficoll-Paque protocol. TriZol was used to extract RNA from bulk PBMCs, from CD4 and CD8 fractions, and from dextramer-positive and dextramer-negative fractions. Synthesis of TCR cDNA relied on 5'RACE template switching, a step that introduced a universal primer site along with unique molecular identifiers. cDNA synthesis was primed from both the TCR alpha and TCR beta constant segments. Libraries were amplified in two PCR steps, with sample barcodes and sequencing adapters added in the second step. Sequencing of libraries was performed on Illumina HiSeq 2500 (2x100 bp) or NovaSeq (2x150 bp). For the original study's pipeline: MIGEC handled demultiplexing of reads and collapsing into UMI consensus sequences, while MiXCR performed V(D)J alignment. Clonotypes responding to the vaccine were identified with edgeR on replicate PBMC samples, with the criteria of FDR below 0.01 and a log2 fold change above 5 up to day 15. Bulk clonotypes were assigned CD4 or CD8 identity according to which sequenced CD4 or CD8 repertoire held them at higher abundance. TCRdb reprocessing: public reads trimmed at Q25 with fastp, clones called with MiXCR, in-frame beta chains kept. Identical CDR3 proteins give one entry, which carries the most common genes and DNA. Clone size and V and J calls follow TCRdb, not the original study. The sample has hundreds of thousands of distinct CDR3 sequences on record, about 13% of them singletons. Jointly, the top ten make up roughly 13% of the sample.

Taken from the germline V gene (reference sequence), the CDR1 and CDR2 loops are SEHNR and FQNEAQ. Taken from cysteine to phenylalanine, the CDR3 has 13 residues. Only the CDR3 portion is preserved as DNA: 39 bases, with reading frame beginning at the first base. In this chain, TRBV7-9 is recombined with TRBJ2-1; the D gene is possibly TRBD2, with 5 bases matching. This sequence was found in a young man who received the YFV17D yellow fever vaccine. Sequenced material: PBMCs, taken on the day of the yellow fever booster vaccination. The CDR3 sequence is CASSLSGARGRDF. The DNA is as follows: TGTGCCAGCAGCTTATCGGGCGCGAGAGGGCGAGACTTC. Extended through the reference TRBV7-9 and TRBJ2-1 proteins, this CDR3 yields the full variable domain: DTGVSQNPRHKITKRGQNVTFRCDPISEHNRLYWYRQTLGQGPEFLTYFQNEAQLEKSRLLSDRFSAERPKGSFSTLEIQRTEQGDSAMYLCASSLSGARGRDFGPGTRLTVL.